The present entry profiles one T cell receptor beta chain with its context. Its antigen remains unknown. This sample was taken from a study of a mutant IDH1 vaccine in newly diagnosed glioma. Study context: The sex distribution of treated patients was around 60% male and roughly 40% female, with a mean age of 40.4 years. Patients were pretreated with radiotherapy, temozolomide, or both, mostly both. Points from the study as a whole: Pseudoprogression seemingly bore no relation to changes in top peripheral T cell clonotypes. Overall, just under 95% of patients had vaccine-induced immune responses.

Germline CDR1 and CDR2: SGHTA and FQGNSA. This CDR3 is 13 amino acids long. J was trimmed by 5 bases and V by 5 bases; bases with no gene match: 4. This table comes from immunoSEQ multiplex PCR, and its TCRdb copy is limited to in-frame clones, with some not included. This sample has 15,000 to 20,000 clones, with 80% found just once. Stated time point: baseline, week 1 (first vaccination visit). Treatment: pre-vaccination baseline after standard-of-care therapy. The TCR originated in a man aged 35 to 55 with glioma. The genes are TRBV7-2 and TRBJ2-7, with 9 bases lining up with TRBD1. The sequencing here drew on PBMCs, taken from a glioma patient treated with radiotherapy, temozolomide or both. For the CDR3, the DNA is TGTGCCAGCAGCCGCCGGGACAGGGACGAGCAGTACTTC. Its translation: CASSRRDRDEQYF.